This T cell receptor beta chain was found in a study of blood T cells in healthy people across ages. This clonotype occurred a few times. Its antigen is unknown. Regarding the study as a whole: More naive CD4+ cells and higher diversity were found in long-lived than in aged donors. Diversity of TCR beta per million T cells declined in a roughly linear way with age.

A second roughly 6 to 11 cycle PCR used barcoded and J-beta primers. TCRdb independently ran MiXCR on the 5' RACE reads; one entry per CDR3 protein. The sample consists of approximately 1.5 million distinct CDR3 sequences, about 31% of them appearing once. CDR1 and CDR2 (germline): SGHVS, FQNEAQ. The CDR3 contains 13 residues. Trimming removed 7 bases at V and 8 bases at J, with 14 bases between. V usage is TRBV7-8 and J usage is TRBJ2-2; no definite D call. Material for sequencing was blood. This clonotype originated in a woman aged 25 to 39 in good health. The CDR3 loop is CASTQYVVGELFF. CDR3 coding DNA: TGTGCCAGCACCCAATACGTCGTGGGGGAGCTGTTTTTT.